This T cell receptor (beta chain) was found in a study of T-cell reconstitution after alpha-beta-depleted transplantation in children. The authors prepared the TCRbeta library with unique molecular identifiers. TCRdb reprocessed the PCR reads via MiXCR and lists one record per CDR3 protein. The sample includes approximately 400,000 distinct CDR3 sequences, 11% of them seen just once. This clonotype was sampled from a human donor who donated a stem cell graft to a child with acute myeloid leukemia. Material: PBMCs from the stem cell graft donor, obtained from the stem cell graft.

The CDR3 DNA reads as TGTGCCAGCAGCGCCGAACATCTGTACGTCCTGACTTTC. Translation gives CASSAEHLYVLTF. The chain has TRBV7-9 and TRBJ2-6; D unresolved. V dropped 5 bases and J dropped 11 bases, with 13 bases sitting between them. The CDR3 has 13 residues. In germline, CDR1 is SEHNR, CDR2 FQNEAQ (reference sequence).